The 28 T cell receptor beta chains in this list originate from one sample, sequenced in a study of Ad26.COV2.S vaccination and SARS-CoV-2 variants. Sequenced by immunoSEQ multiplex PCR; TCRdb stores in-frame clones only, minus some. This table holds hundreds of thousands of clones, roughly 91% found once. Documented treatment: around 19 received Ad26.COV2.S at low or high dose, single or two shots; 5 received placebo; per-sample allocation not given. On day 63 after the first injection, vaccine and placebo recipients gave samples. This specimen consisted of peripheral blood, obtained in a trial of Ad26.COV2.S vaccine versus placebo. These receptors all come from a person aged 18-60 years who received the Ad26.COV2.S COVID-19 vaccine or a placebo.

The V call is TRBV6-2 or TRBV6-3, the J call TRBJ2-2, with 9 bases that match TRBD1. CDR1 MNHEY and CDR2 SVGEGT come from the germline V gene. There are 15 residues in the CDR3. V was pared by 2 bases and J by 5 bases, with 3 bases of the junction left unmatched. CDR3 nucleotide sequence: TGTGCCAGCAGTTACCGACAGGGGGGAACCGGGGAGCTGTTTTTT. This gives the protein CASSYRQGGTGELFF.

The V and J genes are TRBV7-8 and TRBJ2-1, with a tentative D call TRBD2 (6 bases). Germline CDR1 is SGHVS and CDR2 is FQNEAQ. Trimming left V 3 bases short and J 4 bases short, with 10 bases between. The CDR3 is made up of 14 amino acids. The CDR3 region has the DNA TGTGCCAGCAGCTTTCTTCGGGAGTACAATGAGCAGTTCTTC. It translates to CASSFLREYNEQFF.

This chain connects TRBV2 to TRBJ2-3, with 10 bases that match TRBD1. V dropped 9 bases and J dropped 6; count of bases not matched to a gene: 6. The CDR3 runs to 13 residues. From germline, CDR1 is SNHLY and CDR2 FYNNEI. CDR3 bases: TGTGCCAGGTTGGACAGGGGGGCGGATACGCAGTATTTT. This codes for CARLDRGADTQYF.

CDR3: CASSQEHKAFF. CDR3 sequence (DNA): TGCGCCAGCAGCCAAGAGCATAAAGCTTTCTTT. The chain carries TRBV4-1 and TRBJ1-1, with D uncertain. This CDR3 is 11 amino acids long. Trimming took 0 bases from V and 9 from J, leaving 5 bases between them. Germline CDR1 reads MGHRA; CDR2 reads YSYEKL.

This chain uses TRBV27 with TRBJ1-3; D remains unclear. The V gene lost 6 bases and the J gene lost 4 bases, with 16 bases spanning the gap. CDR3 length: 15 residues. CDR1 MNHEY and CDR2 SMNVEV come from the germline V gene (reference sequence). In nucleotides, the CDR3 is TGTGCCAGCAGCAGCTCCTGGCGCGGGGGAAACACCATATATTTT. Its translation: CASSSSWRGGNTIYF.

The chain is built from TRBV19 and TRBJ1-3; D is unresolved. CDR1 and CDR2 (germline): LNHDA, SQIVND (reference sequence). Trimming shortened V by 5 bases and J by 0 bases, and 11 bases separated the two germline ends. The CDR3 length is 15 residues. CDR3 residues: CASSVSATSGNTIYF. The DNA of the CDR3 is TGTGCCAGTAGTGTAAGCGCGACCTCTGGAAACACCATATATTTT. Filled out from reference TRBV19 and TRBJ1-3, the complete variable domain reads DGGITQSPKYLFRKEGQNVTLSCEQNLNHDAMYWYRQDPGQGLRLIYYSQIVNDFQKGDIAEGYSVSREKKESFPLTVTSAQKNPTAFYLCASSVSATSGNTIYFGEGSWLTVV.

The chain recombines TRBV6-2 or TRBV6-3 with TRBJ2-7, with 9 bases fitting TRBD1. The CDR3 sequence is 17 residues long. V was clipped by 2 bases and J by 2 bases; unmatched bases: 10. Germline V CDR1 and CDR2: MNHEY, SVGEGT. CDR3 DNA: TGTGCCAGCAGTTACGGCATATATCGGGACAGGGCCTACGAGCAGTACTTC. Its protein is CASSYGIYRDRAYEQYF.

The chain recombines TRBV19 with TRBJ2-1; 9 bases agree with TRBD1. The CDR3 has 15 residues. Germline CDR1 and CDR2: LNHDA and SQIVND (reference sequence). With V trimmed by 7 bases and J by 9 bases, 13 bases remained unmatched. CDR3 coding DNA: TGTGCCAGTACCCCGGGACAGGGATTTGGGGGTGAGCAGTTCTTC. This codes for CASTPGQGFGGEQFF.

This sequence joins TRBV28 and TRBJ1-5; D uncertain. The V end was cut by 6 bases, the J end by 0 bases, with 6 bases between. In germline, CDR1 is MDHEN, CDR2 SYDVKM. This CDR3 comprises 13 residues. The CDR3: CASRDYSNQPQHF. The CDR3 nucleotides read TGTGCCAGCAGGGACTATAGCAATCAGCCCCAGCATTTT.

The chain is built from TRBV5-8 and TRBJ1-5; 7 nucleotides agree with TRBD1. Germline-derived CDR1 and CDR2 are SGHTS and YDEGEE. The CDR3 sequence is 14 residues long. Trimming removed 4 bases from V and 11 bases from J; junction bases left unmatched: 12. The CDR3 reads CASSQQGHPTSQHF. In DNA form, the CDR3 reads TGTGCCAGCAGCCAACAGGGGCATCCGACTTCCCAGCATTTT. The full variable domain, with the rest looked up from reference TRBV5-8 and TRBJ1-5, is EAGVTQSPTHLIKTRGQQATLRCSPISGHTSVYWYQQALGLGLQFLLWYDEGEERNRGNFPPRFSGRQFPNYSSELNVNALELEDSALYLCASSQQGHPTSQHFGDGTRLSIL.

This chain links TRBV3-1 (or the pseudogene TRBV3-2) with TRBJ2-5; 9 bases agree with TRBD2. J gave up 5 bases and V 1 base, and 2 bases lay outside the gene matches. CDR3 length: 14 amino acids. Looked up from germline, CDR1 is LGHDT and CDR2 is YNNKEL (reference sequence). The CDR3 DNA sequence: TGTGCCAGCAGCCAAGCTAGCGGGGTCGAGACCCAGTACTTC. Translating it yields CASSQASGVETQYF.

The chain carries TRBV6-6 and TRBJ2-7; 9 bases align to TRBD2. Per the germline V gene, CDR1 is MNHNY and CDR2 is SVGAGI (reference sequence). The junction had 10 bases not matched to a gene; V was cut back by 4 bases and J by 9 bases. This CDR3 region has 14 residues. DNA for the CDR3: TGTGCCAGCAGTTCTAGCGGGGCGTCCCTGTTGCAGTACTTC. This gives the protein CASSSSGASLLQYF.

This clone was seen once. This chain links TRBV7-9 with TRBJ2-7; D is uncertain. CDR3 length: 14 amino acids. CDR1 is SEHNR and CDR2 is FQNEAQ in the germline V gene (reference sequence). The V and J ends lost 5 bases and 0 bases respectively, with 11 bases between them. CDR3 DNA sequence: TGTGCCAGCAGCGCAGGACCCTACTCCTACGAGCAGTACTTC. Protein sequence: CASSAGPYSYEQYF.

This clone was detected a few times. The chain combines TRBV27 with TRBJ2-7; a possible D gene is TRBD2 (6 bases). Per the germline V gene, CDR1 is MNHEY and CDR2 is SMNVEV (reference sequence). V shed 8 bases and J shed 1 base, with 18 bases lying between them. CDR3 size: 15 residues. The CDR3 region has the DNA TGTGCCAGCGAGACTAGGGATGGTGTTTCCTACGAGCAGTACTTC. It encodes CASETRDGVSYEQYF.

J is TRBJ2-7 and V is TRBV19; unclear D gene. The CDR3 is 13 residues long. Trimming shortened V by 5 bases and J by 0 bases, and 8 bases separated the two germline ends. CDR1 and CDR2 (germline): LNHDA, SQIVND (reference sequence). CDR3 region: CASSERISYEQYF. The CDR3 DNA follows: TGTGCCAGTAGTGAAAGGATCTCCTACGAGCAGTACTTC.

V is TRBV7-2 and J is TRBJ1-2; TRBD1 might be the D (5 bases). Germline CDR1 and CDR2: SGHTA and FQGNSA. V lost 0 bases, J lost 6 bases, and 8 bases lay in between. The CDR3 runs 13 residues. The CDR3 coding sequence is TGTGCCAGCAGCTTAGCCAGGGAAGATGGCTACACCTTC. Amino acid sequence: CASSLAREDGYTF.

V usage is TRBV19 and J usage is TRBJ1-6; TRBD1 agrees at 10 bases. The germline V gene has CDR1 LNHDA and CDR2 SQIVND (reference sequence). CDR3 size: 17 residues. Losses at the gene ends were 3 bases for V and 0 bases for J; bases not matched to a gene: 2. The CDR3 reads CASSMGQGISYNSPLHF. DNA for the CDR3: TGTGCCAGTAGTATGGGACAGGGGATCTCCTATAATTCACCCCTCCACTTT. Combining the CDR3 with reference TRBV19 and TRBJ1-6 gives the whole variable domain DGGITQSPKYLFRKEGQNVTLSCEQNLNHDAMYWYRQDPGQGLRLIYYSQIVNDFQKGDIAEGYSVSREKKESFPLTVTSAQKNPTAFYLCASSMGQGISYNSPLHFGNGTRLTVT.

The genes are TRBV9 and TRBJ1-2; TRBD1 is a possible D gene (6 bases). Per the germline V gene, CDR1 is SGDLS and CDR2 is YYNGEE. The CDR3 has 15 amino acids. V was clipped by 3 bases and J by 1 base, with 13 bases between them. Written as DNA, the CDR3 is TGTGCCAGCAGCGGCTCGGGGGCAGGTAACTATGGCTACACCTTC. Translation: CASSGSGAGNYGYTF.

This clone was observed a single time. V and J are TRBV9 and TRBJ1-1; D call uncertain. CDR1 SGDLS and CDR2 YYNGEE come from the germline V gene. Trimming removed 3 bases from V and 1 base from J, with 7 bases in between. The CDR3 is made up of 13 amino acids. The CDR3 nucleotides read TGTGCCAGCAGCGCCTACAAGAACACTGAAGCTTTCTTT. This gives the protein CASSAYKNTEAFF.

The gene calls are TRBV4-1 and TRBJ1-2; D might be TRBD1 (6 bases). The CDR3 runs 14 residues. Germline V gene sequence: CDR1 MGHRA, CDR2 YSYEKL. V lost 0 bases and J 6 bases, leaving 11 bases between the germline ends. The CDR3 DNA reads TGCGCCAGCAGCCAAGATTGGCAGGGGAATGGCTACACCTTC. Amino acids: CASSQDWQGNGYTF.

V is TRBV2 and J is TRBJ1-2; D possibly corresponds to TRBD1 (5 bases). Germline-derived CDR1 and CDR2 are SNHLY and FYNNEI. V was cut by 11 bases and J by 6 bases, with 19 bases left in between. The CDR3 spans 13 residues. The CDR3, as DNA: TGTGCCTCAATAGGGGCAGACTTGAATGGCTACACCTTC. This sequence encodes CASIGADLNGYTF.

The CDR3 loop is CASSSREDRGWVSAEAFF. The CDR3 DNA sequence: TGTGCCAGCAGTTCCCGGGAGGACAGGGGTTGGGTTTCCGCTGAAGCTTTCTTT. The chain is built from TRBV27 and TRBJ1-1, with TRBD1 identical over 9 bases. CDR1 is MNHEY, CDR2 SMNVEV, per germline (reference sequence). This CDR3 has 18 amino acids. Trimming at V came to 4 bases and at J to 6 bases, leaving 18 bases not matched to a gene.

The DNA for the CDR3 is TGTGCCAGCAGCCAGGGACGGCCCACTGAAGCTTTCTTT. Protein: CASSQGRPTEAFF. This chain joins TRBV5-5 and TRBJ1-1; D perhaps matches TRBD1 (5 bases). V was pared by 4 bases and J by 4 bases, with 11 bases between. Per germline, CDR1 SGHKS and CDR2 YYEKEE (reference sequence). The CDR3 extends over 13 amino acids.

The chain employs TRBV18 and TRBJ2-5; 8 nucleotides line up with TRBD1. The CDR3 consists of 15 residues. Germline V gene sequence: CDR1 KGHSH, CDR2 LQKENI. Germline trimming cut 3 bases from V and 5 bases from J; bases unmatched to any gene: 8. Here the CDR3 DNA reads TGTGCCAGCTCACCCCCAGGGGGCATATCGGAGACCCAGTACTTC. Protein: CASSPPGGISETQYF.

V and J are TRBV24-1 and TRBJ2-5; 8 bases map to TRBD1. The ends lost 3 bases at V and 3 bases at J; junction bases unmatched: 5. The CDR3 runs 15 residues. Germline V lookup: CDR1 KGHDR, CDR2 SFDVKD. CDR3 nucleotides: TGTGCCACCAGTGATCCAGGGGGCCTAGAAGAGACCCAGTACTTC. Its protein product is CATSDPGGLEETQYF.

CDR3: CARGLGGAADTIYF. As DNA, the CDR3 is TGTGCCAGAGGCCTGGGGGGGGCTGCGGACACCATATATTTT. The V gene is TRBV2, the J gene TRBJ1-3; possible D gene TRBD1, 6 bases. This CDR3 is built from 14 residues. CDR1 SNHLY and CDR2 FYNNEI come from the germline V gene. Deletions cut 9 bases from V and 8 bases from J, with 20 bases between.

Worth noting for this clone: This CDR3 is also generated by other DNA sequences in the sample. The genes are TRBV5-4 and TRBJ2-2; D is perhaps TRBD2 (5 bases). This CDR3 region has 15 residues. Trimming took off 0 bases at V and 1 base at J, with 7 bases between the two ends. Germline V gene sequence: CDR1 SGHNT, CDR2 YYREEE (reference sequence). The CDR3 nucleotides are TGTGCCAGCAGCTTGGGGACTGGGAACACCGGGGAGCTGTTTTTT. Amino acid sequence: CASSLGTGNTGELFF.

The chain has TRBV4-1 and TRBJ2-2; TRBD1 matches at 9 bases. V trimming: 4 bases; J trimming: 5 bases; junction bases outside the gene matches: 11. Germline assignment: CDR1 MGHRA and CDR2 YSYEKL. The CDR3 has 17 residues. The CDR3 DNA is TGCGCCAGCAGCCTCACCGGACAGGGGAATAGGACCGGGGAGCTGTTTTTT. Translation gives CASSLTGQGNRTGELFF.